These 10 T cell receptor beta chains were sequenced from one sample in a study of T cell responses to AZD1222 COVID-19 vaccine. Data came from immunoSEQ multiplex PCR; TCRdb stores just in-frame clones and leaves some out. The top ten clones hold 1.5% to 2% of a sample with about 150,000 clones, under 95% of them seen once. The material was peripheral blood, obtained on day 0 of AZD1222 vaccination. These TCRs come from an adult in good health.

V is TRBV7-2 and J is TRBJ1-4; D is ambiguous. V gave up 8 bases and J gave up 4 bases, with 14 bases separating them. Germline CDR1 and CDR2: SGHTA and FQGNSA. The CDR3 is made up of 14 amino acids. Written as DNA, the CDR3 is TGTGCCAGCCGCCCCGGGCCTAGTAATGAAAAACTGTTTTTT. Encoded protein: CASRPGPSNEKLFF.

The J gene is TRBJ1-2, the V gene TRBV28; D not resolved. From germline, CDR1 is MDHEN and CDR2 SYDVKM. V was clipped by 8 bases and J by 8 bases, with 21 bases between them. The length of the CDR3 is 14 residues. The CDR3 spells CASGIGGGVRGYTF. CDR3 in DNA: TGTGCCAGCGGGATCGGTGGTGGCGTTCGGGGCTACACCTTC.

The rearrangement links TRBV18 to TRBJ2-4, with a weak D call TRBD2 (6 bases). V shed 5 bases and J shed 8 bases, with 16 bases lying between them. Germline values: CDR1 KGHSH, CDR2 LQKENI. The CDR3 length is 14 residues. The CDR3 reads CASSAGPGADIQYF. In DNA form, the CDR3 reads TGTGCCAGCTCAGCGGGACCCGGTGCCGACATTCAGTACTTC.

The chain employs TRBV7-9 and TRBJ1-1; the D gene is possibly TRBD1 (6 bases). There are 15 residues in the CDR3. Germline V gives CDR1 SEHNR, CDR2 FQNEAQ (reference sequence). V was shortened by 5 bases and J by 2 bases, with 15 bases between the two germline ends. CDR3 nucleotide sequence: TGTGCCAGCAGCCCGGTTTCAGGGGCTAACACTGAAGCTTTCTTT. Encoded protein: CASSPVSGANTEAFF.

The chain couples TRBV6-6 to TRBJ1-3; weak D call: TRBD1 (6 bases). CDR1 is MNHNY, CDR2 SVGAGI, per germline (reference sequence). The length of the CDR3 is 13 residues. Between the trimmed V and J ends, which lost 6 bases and 2 bases, there was a span of 8 bases. CDR3 in amino acids: CASSTGTGNTIYF. CDR3 nucleotide sequence: TGTGCCAGCAGCACAGGGACTGGAAACACCATATATTTT.

The chain employs TRBV7-9 and TRBJ2-5, with 7 bases identical to TRBD2. Losses at the gene ends were 0 bases for V and 3 bases for J; bases not matched to a gene: 1. The length of the CDR3 is 14 residues. Per the germline V gene, CDR1 is SEHNR and CDR2 is FQNEAQ (reference sequence). The CDR3 nucleotides are TGTGCCAGCAGCTTAGCGGGGGGGAAAGAGACCCAGTACTTC. It specifies CASSLAGGKETQYF.

The chain couples TRBV2 to TRBJ1-3; no clear D. The ends were cut back, 5 bases at V and 0 bases at J, with 14 bases in the middle. The length of the CDR3 is 16 residues. In germline, CDR1 is SNHLY, CDR2 FYNNEI. This chain's CDR3 is CASSPFSGLSGNTIYF. The CDR3 bases are TGTGCCAGCAGTCCATTTTCCGGTCTCTCTGGAAACACCATATATTTT.

The chain combines TRBV4-3 with TRBJ2-7; D is possibly TRBD1 (7 bases). This CDR3 is 16 amino acids long. V shed 4 bases and J shed 2 bases, with 18 bases lying between them. Germline V lookup: CDR1 LGHNA, CDR2 YSLEER. The CDR3 DNA follows: TGCGCCAGCAGCCCATCAACAGGGGACTTAGCCTACGAGCAGTACTTC. This sequence encodes CASSPSTGDLAYEQYF.

This chain joins TRBV6-2 or TRBV6-3 and TRBJ1-1; a weak D match, TRBD1 (5 bases). CDR3 size: 15 residues. V lost 5 bases, J lost 0 bases, and 13 bases lay in between. Germline V gene lookup returns CDR1 MNHEY and CDR2 SVGEGT. The CDR3 spells CASSRPGRMNTEAFF. CDR3 sequence (DNA): TGTGCCAGCAGTCGGCCAGGGAGGATGAACACTGAAGCTTTCTTT.

The CDR3: CASSPWPNTYEQYF. As DNA, the CDR3 is TGTGCCAGCAGTCCTTGGCCGAACACCTACGAGCAGTACTTC. V gene TRBV6-5 combines with J gene TRBJ2-7, with D unclear. This CDR3 contains 14 residues. Trimming pared 5 bases from V and 2 bases from J, leaving 13 bases between. Germline CDR1 MNHEY, CDR2 SVGAGI.